This T cell receptor beta chain was profiled in a study of beta chain features in type 1 diabetes. This clone was seen a few times. Reverse transcription of all isolated RNA meant that expressed TCRB transcripts were sequenced. Sequencing used immunoSEQ multiplex PCR; TCRdb keeps in-frame clones, though not all of them. The sample yields around 280,000 clones, 7% to 9% seen once. The CDR3 runs to 13 residues. Germline CDR1 reads SGHTA; CDR2 reads FQGNSA. Trimming shortened V by 3 bases and J by 5 bases, and 10 bases separated the two germline ends. Sorting based on CD45RO/CCR7/CD25/CD127/CD95/CD27 separated CD4+ naive, central memory, regulatory and stem cell-like memory cells.

The chain links TRBV7-2 to TRBJ2-5; possible D gene TRBD2, 5 bases. This sequence originates from a woman younger than 30 in good health. Sequenced input: central memory CD4+ T cells from blood. The CDR3 loop reads CASSLARAETQYF. CDR3 nucleotide sequence: TGTGCCAGCAGCTTGGCGCGGGCGGAGACCCAGTACTTC.